The source of this T cell receptor beta chain is a study of blood T cell repertoires in COVID-19. Sequencing was performed with immunoSEQ multiplex PCR; in TCRdb, only in-frame clones are kept and a portion is missing. The table has more than 150,000 clones, roughly 79% seen once. While infection was still active, Seattle patients were enrolled and then followed longitudinally. CDR1 and CDR2 (germline): MGHDK, SYGVNS. This CDR3 is 14 amino acids long. The trim removed 3 bases at V and 8 bases at J, leaving 5 bases unmatched. The sequencing sample was made of peripheral blood. V usage is TRBV25-1 and J usage is TRBJ2-2, with 8 nucleotides matching TRBD2. This TCR came from a woman at least 80 years old with COVID-19, enrolled during active disease. CDR3 sequence reads: CASSESAGAGELFF. DNA of the CDR3: TGTGCCAGCAGTGAGTCAGCGGGAGCTGGGGAGCTGTTTTTT.